Shown below are 6 T cell receptor beta chains from a single sample sequenced in a study of chronic HIV infection and antiretroviral therapy. A single record per CDR3 protein comes from TCRdb applying MiXCR to the 5' RACE reads. The table has over 40,000 distinct CDR3 sequences, approximately 19% seen once. Sequenced: peripheral blood. The origin of the receptors is an adult who had HIV and had not received antiretroviral therapy, or was an uninfected healthy control (not recorded which).

The V gene is TRBV9, the J gene TRBJ2-1; TRBD2 aligns across 7 bases. This CDR3 region has 13 residues. After removal of 1 base from V and 8 bases from J, the junction contained 3 bases not matched to a gene. Per the germline V gene, CDR1 is SGDLS and CDR2 is YYNGEE. CDR3 amino acids: CASSVTSDYEQFF. CDR3 nucleotide sequence: TGTGCCAGCAGCGTAACTAGCGATTATGAGCAGTTCTTC.

Only a few counts were recorded for this clonotype. The V gene is TRBV14, the J gene TRBJ2-1; D remains ambiguous. CDR3 length: 14 amino acids. V dropped 6 bases and J dropped 0 bases, with 9 bases sitting between them. The germline CDR1 and CDR2 sequences are SGHDN and FVKESK. The CDR3 nucleotides are TGTGCCAGCAGTCGGCTTAGCTCCTACAATGAGCAGTTCTTC. Translation gives CASSRLSSYNEQFF.

The J gene is TRBJ2-1, the V gene TRBV9; D might be TRBD1 or TRBD2, each matching 5 bases. Germline V gene data show CDR1 as SGDLS and CDR2 as YYNGEE. Trimming stripped 3 bases from V and 12 bases from J, with 13 bases between. The CDR3 is 12 amino acids. In nucleotides, the CDR3 is TGTGCCAGCAGCGGGGCACTGAGGGGGCAGTTCTTC. Protein sequence: CASSGALRGQFF.

This clonotype has more than one count but fewer than ten. V and J are TRBV6-6 and TRBJ2-4; 7 nucleotides match TRBD1. The J segment lost 4 bases and the V segment lost 8 bases, leaving 8 bases of the junction unmatched. Germline CDR1 reads MNHNY; CDR2 reads SVGAGI (reference sequence). CDR3 length: 14 amino acids. In nucleotides, the CDR3 is TGTGCCAGCGGCGATGGGACAGCAAAAAACATTCAGTACTTC. Amino acids: CASGDGTAKNIQYF.

This clonotype was seen a handful of times. The chain is built from TRBV5-4 and TRBJ2-7; D may be TRBD2 (6 bases). Germline CDR1 is SGHNT and CDR2 is YYREEE (reference sequence). The CDR3 loop spans 15 amino acids. The germline V and J ends were trimmed by 5 bases and 3 bases, with 18 bases remaining between them. The CDR3 region is CASSRGSSDFYEQYF. Here the CDR3 DNA reads TGTGCCAGCAGTCGAGGGTCTAGCGACTTCTACGAGCAGTACTTC. Supplemented by reference TRBV5-4 and TRBJ2-7, the full variable domain reads ETGVTQSPTHLIKTRGQQVTLRCSSQSGHNTVSWYQQALGQGPQFIFQYYREEENGRGNFPPRFSGLQFPNYSSELNVNALELDDSALYLCASSRGSSDFYEQYFGPGTRLTVT.

This clonotype has only a few counts. The chain combines TRBV29-1 with TRBJ2-7; the match to TRBD1 covers 8 bases. Losses at the gene ends were 7 bases for V and 2 bases for J; bases not matched to a gene: 4. The V gene's germline CDR1 is SQVTM and CDR2 ANQGSEA. CDR3 length equals 12 residues. This CDR3 is CSARTGPYEQYF. CDR3 in DNA: TGCAGCGCTCGGACAGGGCCCTACGAGCAGTACTTC.